This T cell receptor (beta chain) was recorded in a study of CD8 T cells in ankylosing spondylitis. Points from the study as a whole: Clones tied to disease were said to be significantly enriched in matched ankylosing spondylitis synovial fluid. Peripheral blood samples showed relatively rare disease-linked clones, and these clones were CD8+. Some motif variants were previously reported in reactive arthritis synovial fluid and blood. Ankylosing spondylitis blood appeared to be characterized by a TCR beta motif of 7 to 9 highly homologous variants.

This clonotype was observed at least ten times. Its antigen is unknown. Germline V gene lookup returns CDR1 SGHRS and CDR2 YFSETQ. The CDR3 loop spans 15 amino acids. V was trimmed by 0 bases and J by 3 bases, leaving 11 bases between them. TCRdb reanalysed the 5' RACE reads using MiXCR and keeps one entry per CDR3 protein. The data show 200,000 to 300,000 distinct CDR3 sequences, approximately 9% seen once. The material sequenced was blood, either unsorted or a sorted T cell fraction (not recorded which). The chain carries TRBV5-1 and TRBJ2-3, with D perhaps TRBD2 (6 bases). The clonotype comes from a male donor with ankylosing spondylitis or in good health (not recorded which). The CDR3 region has the DNA TGCGCCAGCAGCTTGGAGCCCGGGAGAACAGATACGCAGTATTTT. Protein sequence: CASSLEPGRTDTQYF.